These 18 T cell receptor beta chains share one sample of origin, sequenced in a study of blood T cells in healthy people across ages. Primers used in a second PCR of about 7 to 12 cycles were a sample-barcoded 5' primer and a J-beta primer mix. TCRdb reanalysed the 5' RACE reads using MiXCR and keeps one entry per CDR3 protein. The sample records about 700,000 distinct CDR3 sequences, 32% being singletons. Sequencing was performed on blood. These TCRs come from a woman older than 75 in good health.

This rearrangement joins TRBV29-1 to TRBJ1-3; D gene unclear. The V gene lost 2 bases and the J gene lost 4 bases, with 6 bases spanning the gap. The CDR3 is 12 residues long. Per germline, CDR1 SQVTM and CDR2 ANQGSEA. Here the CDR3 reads CSVESAGNTIYF. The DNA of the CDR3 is TGCAGCGTTGAAAGCGCGGGAAACACCATATATTTT.

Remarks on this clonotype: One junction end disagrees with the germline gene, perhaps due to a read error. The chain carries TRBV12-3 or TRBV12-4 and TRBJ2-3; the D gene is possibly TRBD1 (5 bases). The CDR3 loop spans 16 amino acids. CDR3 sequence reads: CASSWGSPLSTDAQYF. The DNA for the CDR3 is TGTGCCAGCTCCTGGGGCTCTCCCCTAAGCACAGATGCGCAGTATTTT.

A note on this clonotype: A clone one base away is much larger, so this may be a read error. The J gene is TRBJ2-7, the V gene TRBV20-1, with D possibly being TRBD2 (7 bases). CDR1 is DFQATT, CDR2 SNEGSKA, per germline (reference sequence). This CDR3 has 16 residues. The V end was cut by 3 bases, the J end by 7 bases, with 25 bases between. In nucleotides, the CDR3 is TGCAGTGCTAGGGCCCTTAACGGGGGGCCTTACAATGAGCAGTACTTC. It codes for CSARALNGGPYNEQYF.

The CDR3, as DNA: TGTGCCAGCAGTTACTCAAACAGAGCAGCTGAAGCTTTCTTT. This codes for CASSYSNRAAEAFF. The gene calls are TRBV6-6 and TRBJ1-1, with D hard to call. Between the trimmed V and J ends, which lost 0 bases and 6 bases, there was a span of 11 bases. This CDR3 is built from 14 residues. Germline CDR1 MNHNY, CDR2 SVGAGI (reference sequence).

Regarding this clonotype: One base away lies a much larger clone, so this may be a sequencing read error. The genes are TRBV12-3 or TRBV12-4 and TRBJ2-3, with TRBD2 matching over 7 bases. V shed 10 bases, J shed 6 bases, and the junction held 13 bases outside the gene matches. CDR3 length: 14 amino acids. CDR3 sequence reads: CAISYRPRGDTQYF. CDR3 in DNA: TGTGCCATCAGCTATCGGCCGCGGGGGGATACGCAGTATTTT.

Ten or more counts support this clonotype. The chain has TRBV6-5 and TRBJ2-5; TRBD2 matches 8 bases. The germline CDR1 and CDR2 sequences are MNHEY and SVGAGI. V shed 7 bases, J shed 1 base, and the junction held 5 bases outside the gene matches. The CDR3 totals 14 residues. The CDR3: CASMRGGPQETQYF. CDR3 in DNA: TGTGCCAGCATGCGCGGGGGGCCCCAAGAGACCCAGTACTTC.

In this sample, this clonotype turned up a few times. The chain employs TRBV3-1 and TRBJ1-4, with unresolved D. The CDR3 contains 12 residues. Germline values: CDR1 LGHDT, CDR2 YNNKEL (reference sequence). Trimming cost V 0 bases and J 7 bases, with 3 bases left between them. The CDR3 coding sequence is TGTGCCAGCAGCCAAGATCTTGAAAAACTGTTTTTT. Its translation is CASSQDLEKLFF.

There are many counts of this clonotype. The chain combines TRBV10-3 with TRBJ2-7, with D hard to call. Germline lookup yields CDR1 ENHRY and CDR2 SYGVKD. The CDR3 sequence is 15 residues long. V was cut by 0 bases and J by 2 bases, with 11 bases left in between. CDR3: CAISESRQAAYEQYF. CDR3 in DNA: TGTGCCATCAGTGAGTCCCGCCAGGCTGCCTACGAGCAGTACTTC.

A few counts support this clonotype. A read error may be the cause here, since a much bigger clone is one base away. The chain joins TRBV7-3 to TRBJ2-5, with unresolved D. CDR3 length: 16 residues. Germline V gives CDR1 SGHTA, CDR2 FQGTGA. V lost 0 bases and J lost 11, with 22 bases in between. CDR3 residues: CASSLTRAAYRAEQYF. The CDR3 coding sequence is TGTGCCAGCAGCTTAACAAGGGCCGCGTACCGGGCTGAGCAGTACTTC. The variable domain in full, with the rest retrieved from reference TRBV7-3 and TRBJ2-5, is GAGVSQTPSNKVTEKGKYVELRCDPISGHTALYWYRQSLGQGPEFLIYFQGTGAADDSGLPNDRFFAVRPEGSVSTLKIQRTERGDSAVYLCASSLTRAAYRAEQYFGPGTRLLVL.

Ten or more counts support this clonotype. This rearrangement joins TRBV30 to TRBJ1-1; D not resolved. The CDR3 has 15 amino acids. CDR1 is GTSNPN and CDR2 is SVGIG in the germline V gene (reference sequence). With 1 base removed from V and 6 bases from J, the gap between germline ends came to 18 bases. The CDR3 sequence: CAWSELGKGSAEAFF. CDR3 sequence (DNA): TGTGCCTGGAGTGAGCTCGGAAAAGGATCGGCTGAAGCTTTCTTT.

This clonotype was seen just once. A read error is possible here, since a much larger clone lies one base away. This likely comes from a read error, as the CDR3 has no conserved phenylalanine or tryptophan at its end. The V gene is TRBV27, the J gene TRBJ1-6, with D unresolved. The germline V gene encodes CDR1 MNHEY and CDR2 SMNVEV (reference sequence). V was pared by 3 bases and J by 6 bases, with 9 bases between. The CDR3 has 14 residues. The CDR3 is CASSFSQTNSPLHC. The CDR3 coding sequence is TGTGCCAGCAGTTTCTCACAGACTAATTCACCCCTCCACTGT.

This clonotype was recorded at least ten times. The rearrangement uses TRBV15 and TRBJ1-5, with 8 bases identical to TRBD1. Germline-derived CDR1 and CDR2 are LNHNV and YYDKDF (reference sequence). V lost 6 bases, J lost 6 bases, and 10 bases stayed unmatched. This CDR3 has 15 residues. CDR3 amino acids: CATSMTGAGSQPQHF. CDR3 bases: TGTGCCACCAGTATGACAGGGGCAGGGAGTCAGCCCCAGCATTTT.

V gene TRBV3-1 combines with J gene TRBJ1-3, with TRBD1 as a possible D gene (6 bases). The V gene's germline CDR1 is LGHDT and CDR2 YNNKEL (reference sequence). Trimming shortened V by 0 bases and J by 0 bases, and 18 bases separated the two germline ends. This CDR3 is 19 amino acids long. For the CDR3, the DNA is TGTGCCAGCAGCCAAGAAAGGCCTGGACAGTTCTCCTCTGGAAACACCATATATTTT. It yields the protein CASSQERPGQFSSGNTIYF.

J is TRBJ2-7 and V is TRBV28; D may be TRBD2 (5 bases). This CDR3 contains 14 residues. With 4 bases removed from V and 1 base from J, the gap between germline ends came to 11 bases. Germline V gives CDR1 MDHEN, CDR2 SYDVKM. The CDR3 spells CASSCRTPSYEQYF. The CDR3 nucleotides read TGTGCCAGCAGTTGTAGGACTCCGTCCTACGAGCAGTACTTC.

The CDR3 region is CASSQFSDQPQHF. The CDR3, as DNA: TGTGCCAGCAGCCAATTCTCGGACCAGCCCCAGCATTTT. The chain carries TRBV16 and TRBJ1-5; D ambiguous. The CDR3 has 13 residues. CDR1 KGHSY and CDR2 FQNENV come from the germline V gene. V was pared by 1 base and J by 7 bases, with 8 bases between.

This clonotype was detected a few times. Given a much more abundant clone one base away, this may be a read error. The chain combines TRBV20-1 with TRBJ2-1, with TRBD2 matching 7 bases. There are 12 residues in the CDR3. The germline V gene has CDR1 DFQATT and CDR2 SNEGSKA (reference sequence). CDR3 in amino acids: CRARETSTEQFF. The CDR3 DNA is TGCAGGGCTAGAGAGACTAGCACCGAGCAGTTCTTC.

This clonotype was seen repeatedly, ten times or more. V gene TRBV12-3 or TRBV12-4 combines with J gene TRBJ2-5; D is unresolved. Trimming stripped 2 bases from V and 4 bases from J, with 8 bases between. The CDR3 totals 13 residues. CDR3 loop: CASSLSVGETQYF. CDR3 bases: TGTGCCAGCAGTTTATCGGTGGGAGAGACCCAGTACTTC.

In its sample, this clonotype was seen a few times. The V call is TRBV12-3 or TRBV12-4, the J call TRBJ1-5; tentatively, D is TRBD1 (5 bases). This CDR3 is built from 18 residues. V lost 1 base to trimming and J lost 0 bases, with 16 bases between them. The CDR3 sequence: CASSLVLGDFLSNQPQHF. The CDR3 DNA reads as TGTGCCAGCAGTTTAGTTTTAGGGGACTTTCTTAGCAATCAGCCCCAGCATTTT.